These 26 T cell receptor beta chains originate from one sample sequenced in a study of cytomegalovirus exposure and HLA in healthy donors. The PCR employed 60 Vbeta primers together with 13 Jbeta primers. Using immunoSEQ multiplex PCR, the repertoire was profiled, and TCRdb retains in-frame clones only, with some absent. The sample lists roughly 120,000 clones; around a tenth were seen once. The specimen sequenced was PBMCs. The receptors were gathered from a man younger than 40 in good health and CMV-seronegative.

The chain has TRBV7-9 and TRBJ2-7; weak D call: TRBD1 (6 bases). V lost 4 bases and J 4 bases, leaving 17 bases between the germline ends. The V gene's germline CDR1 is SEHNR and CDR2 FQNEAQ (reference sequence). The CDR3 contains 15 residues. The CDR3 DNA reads TGTGCCAGCAGCTCTAGACCGACAGGTTTGTACGAGCAGTACTTC. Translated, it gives CASSSRPTGLYEQYF.

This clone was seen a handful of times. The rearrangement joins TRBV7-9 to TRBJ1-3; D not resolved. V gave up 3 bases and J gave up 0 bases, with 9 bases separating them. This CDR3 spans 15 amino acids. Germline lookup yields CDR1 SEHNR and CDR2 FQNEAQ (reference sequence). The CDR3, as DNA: TGTGCCAGCAGCTTTACACATGGCTCTGGAAACACCATATATTTT. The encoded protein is CASSFTHGSGNTIYF. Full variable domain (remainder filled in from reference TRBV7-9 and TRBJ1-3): DTGVSQNPRHKITKRGQNVTFRCDPISEHNRLYWYRQTLGQGPEFLTYFQNEAQLEKSRLLSDRFSAERPKGSFSTLEIQRTEQGDSAMYLCASSFTHGSGNTIYFGEGSWLTVV.

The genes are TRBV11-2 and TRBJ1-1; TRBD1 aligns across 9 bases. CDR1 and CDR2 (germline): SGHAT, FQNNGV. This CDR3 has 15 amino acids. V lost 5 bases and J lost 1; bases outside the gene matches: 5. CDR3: CASSPWDRENTEAFF. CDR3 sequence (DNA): TGTGCCAGCAGCCCTTGGGACAGGGAGAACACTGAAGCTTTCTTT.

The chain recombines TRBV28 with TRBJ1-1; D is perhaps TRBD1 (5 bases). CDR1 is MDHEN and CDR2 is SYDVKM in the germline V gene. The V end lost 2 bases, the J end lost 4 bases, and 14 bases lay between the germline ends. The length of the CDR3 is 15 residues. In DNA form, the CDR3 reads TGTGCCAGCAGTTTACGATCAGGGTACCCCACTGAAGCTTTCTTT. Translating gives CASSLRSGYPTEAFF.

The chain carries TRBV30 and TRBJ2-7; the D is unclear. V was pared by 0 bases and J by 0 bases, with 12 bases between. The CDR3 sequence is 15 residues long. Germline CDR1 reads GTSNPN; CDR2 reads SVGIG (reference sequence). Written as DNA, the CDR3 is TGTGCCTGGAGTGTATACAGCCACAGCTCCTACGAGCAGTACTTC. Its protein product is CAWSVYSHSSYEQYF.

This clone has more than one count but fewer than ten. CDR3 in DNA: TGTGCCAGTAGACGGACCGGGACAGAATATTACGAGCAGTACTTC. This gives the protein CASRRTGTEYYEQYF. The V gene is TRBV19, the J gene TRBJ2-7; 7 nucleotides line up with TRBD1. Losses at the gene ends were 6 bases for V and 4 bases for J; bases not matched to a gene: 12. The CDR3 is 15 residues long. Germline V gene data show CDR1 as LNHDA and CDR2 as SQIVND (reference sequence).

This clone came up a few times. DNA for the CDR3: TGTGCCAGCAGTGAAGGGCTAGCGGGAGGGAACATTCAGTACTTC. This translates into CASSEGLAGGNIQYF. The chain employs TRBV2 and TRBJ2-4, with 12 positions matching TRBD2. CDR1 and CDR2 from the germline V gene are SNHLY and FYNNEI. This CDR3 contains 15 residues. V dropped 1 base and J dropped 7; count of bases not matched to a gene: 2. Full variable domain (remainder filled in from reference TRBV2 and TRBJ2-4): EPEVTQTPSHQVTQMGQEVILRCVPISNHLYFYWYRQILGQKVEFLVSFYNNEISEKSEIFDDQFSVERPDGSNFTLKIRSTKLEDSAMYFCASSEGLAGGNIQYFGAGTRLSVL.

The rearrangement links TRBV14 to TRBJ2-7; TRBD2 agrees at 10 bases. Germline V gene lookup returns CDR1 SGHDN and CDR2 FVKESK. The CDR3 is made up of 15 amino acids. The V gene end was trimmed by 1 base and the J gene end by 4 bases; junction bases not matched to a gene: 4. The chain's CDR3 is CASSQVAGGRYEQYF. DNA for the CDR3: TGTGCCAGCAGCCAAGTAGCGGGAGGTCGATACGAGCAGTACTTC.

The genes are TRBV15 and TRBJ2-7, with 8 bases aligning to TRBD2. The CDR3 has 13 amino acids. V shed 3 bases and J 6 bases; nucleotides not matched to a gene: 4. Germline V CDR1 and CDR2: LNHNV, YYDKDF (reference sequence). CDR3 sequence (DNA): TGTGCCACCAGCAGCGGGAGGGCCTCCGAGCAGTACTTC. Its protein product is CATSSGRASEQYF. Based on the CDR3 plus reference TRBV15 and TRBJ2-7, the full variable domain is DAMVIQNPRYQVTQFGKPVTLSCSQTLNHNVMYWYQQKSSQAPKLLFHYYDKDFNNEADTPDNFQSRRPNTSFCFLDIRSPGLGDTAMYLCATSSGRASEQYFGPGTRLTVT.

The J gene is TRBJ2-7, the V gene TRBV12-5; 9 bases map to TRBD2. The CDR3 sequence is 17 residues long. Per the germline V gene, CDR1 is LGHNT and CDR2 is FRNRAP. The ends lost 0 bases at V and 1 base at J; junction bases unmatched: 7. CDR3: CASGLVVLLAGSYEQYF. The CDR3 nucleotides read TGTGCTAGTGGTTTGGTGGTCCTCCTAGCGGGATCCTACGAGCAGTACTTC.

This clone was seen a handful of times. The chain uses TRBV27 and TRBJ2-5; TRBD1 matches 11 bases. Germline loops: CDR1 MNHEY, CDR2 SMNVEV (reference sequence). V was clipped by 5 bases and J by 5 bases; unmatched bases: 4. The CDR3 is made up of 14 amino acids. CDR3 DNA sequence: TGTGCCAGCAGTCCCAGGACAGGGGGCGAGACCCAGTACTTC. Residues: CASSPRTGGETQYF.

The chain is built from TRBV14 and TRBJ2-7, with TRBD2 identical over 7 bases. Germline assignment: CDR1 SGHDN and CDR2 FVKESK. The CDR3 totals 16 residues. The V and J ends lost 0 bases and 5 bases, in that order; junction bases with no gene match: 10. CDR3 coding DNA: TGTGCCAGCAGCCAAGAAGCGGGGCGGCCGGTAGACGAGCAGTACTTC. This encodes CASSQEAGRPVDEQYF. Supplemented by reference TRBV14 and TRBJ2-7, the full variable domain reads EAGVTQFPSHSVIEKGQTVTLRCDPISGHDNLYWYRRVMGKEIKFLLHFVKESKQDESGMPNNRFLAERTGGTYSTLKVQPAELEDSGVYFCASSQEAGRPVDEQYFGPGTRLTVT.

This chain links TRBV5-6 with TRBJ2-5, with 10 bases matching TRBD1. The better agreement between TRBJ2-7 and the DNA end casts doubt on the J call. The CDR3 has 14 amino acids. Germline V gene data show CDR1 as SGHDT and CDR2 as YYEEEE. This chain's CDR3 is CASSYGTGDYEQYF. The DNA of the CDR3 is TGTGCCAGCAGCTACGGGACAGGGGACTACGAGCAGTACTTC.

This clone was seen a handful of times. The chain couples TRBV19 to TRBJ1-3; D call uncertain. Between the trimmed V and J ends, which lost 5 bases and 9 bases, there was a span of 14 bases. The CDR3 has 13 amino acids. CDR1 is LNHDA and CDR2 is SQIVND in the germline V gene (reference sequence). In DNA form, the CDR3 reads TGTGCCAGTAGTGAGATCGCCTACCGCACCATATATTTT. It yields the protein CASSEIAYRTIYF.

The CDR3 region is CASSLAGSAGELFF. The CDR3, as DNA: TGTGCCAGCAGCTTAGCTGGAAGCGCCGGGGAGCTGTTTTTT. The rearrangement joins TRBV7-2 to TRBJ2-2; D is ambiguous. The ends were cut back, 0 bases at V and 6 bases at J, with 8 bases in the middle. From germline, CDR1 is SGHTA and CDR2 FQGNSA. The CDR3 has 14 amino acids.

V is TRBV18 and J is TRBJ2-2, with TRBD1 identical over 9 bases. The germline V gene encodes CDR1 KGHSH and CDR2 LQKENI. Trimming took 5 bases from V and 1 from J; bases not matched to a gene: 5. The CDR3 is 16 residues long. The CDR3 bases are TGTGCCAGCTCAGGAGCGGGACAGGGGAACACCGGGGAGCTGTTTTTT. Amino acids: CASSGAGQGNTGELFF. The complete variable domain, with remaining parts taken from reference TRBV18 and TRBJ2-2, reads NAGVMQNPRHLVRRRGQEARLRCSPMKGHSHVYWYRQLPEEGLKFMVYLQKENIIDESGMPKERFSAEFPKEGPSILRIQQVVRGDSAAYFCASSGAGQGNTGELFFGEGSRLTVL.

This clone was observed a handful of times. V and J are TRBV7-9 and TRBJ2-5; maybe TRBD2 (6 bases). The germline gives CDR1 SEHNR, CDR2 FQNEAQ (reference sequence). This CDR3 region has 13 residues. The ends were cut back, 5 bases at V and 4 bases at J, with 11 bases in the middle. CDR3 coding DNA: TGTGCCAGCAGCCCGACGGGGGTAGAGACCCAGTACTTC. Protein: CASSPTGVETQYF.

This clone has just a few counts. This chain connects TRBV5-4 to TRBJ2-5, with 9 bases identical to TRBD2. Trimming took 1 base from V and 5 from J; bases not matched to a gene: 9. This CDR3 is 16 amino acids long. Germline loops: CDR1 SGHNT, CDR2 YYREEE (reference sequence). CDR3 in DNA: TGTGCCAGCAGCTTGTCCGCGGGGGGGCGAAGTGAGACCCAGTACTTC. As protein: CASSLSAGGRSETQYF.

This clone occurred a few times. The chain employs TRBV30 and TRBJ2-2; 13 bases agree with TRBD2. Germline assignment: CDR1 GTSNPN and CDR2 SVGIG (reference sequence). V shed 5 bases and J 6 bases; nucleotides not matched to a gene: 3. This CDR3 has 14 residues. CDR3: CAWGLAGDAGELFF. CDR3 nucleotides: TGTGCCTGGGGACTAGCGGGAGATGCCGGGGAGCTGTTTTTT.

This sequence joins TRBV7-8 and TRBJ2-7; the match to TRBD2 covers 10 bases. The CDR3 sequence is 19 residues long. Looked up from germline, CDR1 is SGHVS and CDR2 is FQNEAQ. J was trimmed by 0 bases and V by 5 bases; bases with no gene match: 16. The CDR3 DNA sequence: TGTGCCAGCAGCCCCGACCGGATTAGCGGGAGGCATAGCTCCTACGAGCAGTACTTC. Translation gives CASSPDRISGRHSSYEQYF.

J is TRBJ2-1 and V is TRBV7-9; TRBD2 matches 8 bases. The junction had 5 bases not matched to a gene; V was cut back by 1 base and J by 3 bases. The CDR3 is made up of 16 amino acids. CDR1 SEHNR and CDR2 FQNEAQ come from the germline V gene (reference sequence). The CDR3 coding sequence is TGTGCCAGCAGCTTAGTCGGTAGCGGGAACTACAATGAGCAGTTCTTC. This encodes CASSLVGSGNYNEQFF. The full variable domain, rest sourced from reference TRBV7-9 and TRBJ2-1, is DTGVSQNPRHKITKRGQNVTFRCDPISEHNRLYWYRQTLGQGPEFLTYFQNEAQLEKSRLLSDRFSAERPKGSFSTLEIQRTEQGDSAMYLCASSLVGSGNYNEQFFGPGTRLTVL.

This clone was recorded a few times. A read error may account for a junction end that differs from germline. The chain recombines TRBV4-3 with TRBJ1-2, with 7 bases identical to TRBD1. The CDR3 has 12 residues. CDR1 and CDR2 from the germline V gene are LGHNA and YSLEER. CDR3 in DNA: TGCGCCAGCGGCCAGACAGGGTATGGCTACACCTTC. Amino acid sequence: CASGQTGYGYTF.

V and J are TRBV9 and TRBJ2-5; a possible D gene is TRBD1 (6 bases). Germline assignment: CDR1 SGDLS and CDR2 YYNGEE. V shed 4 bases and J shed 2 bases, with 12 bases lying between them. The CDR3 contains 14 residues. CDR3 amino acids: CASSIHGQQETQYF. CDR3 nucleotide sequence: TGTGCCAGCAGCATCCACGGACAGCAAGAGACCCAGTACTTC.

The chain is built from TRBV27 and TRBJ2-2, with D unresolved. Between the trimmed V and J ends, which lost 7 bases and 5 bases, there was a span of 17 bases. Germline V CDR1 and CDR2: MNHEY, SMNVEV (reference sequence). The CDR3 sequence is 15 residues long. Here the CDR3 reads CASTVNPYETGELFF. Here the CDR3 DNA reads TGTGCCAGCACCGTGAATCCCTATGAGACCGGGGAGCTGTTTTTT.

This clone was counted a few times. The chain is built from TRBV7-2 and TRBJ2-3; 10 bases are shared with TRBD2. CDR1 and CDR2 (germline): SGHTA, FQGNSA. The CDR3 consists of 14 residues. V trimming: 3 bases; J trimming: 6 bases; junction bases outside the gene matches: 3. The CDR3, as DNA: TGTGCCAGCAGCTTTAGCGGGGGGCCCGATACGCAGTATTTT. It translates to CASSFSGGPDTQYF. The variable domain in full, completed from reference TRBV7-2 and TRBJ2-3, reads GAGVSQSPSNKVTEKGKDVELRCDPISGHTALYWYRQSLGQGLEFLIYFQGNSAPDKSGLPSDRFSAERTGGSVSTLTIQRTQQEDSAVYLCASSFSGGPDTQYFGPGTRLTVL.

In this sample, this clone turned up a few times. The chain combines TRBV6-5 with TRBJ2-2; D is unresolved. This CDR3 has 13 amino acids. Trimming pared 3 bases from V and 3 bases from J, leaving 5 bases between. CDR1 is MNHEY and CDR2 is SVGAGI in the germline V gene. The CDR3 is CASSYYDTGELFF. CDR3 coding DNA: TGTGCCAGCAGTTATTATGACACCGGGGAGCTGTTTTTT.